This record covers a single TCR beta chain. Its antigen is unidentified. Produced via immunoSEQ multiplex PCR; TCRdb's table is partial and in-frame only. The data contain about 20,000 clones, approximately 85% of them singletons. The data are from a study of lymphopenia after photon versus proton radiotherapy. Study results and caveats: Proton therapy kept repertoires fairly stable, unlike photons, which gained effector/memory cells. In patients who died, overall survival fell as post-nadir TCR diversity dropped more. Oligoclonal CD8+ Temra expansion after nadir drove photon patients' diversity drop.

The CDR3 runs to 15 residues. The ends lost 4 bases at V and 2 bases at J; junction bases unmatched: 4. The germline V gene encodes CDR1 KGHSH and CDR2 LQKENI. The rearrangement joins TRBV18 to TRBJ2-3; 9 bases fit TRBD1. This TCR derives from a woman between 50 and 59 years old with pancreatic cancer. This specimen was peripheral blood, taken from a patient treated with photon-based radiotherapy. The CDR3 DNA is TGTGCCAGCTCACAAGGGACAGGGCCCACAGATACGCAGTATTTT. Protein product: CASSQGTGPTDTQYF.